The rows below give T cell receptor beta chains drawn from one sample of a study of blood T cell repertoires in COVID-19. Measured with immunoSEQ multiplex PCR; TCRdb has only the in-frame clones, and not every one. The repertoire has approximately 300,000 clones, about 90% of them found once; the top ten carry roughly 3.7%. The sequencing sample was made of peripheral blood. The receptors were gathered from a woman aged 40 to 55 with acute or convalescent COVID-19. Each CDR3 is given with its conserved first and last residue. The order of the fields is clone size, D gene, J gene, V gene, CDR3 DNA, CDR3 protein. A D gene is named only where the DNA matches it firmly. Clone size appears in some rows only: once, few, many, or a class for an expanded clone.

size: NA; D: TRBD1; J: TRBJ1-4; V: TRBV6-1; DNA: TGTGCCAGCAGTGAACGGACAGGGGGCTTTGCAACTAATGAAAAACTGTTTTTT; CDR3: CASSERTGGFATNEKLFF
size: once; D: NA; J: TRBJ1-2; V: TRBV10-3; DNA: TGTGCCATCAGTGATCCAGGGCTTAACTATGGCTACACCTTC; CDR3: CAISDPGLNYGYTF
size: NA; D: NA; J: TRBJ1-6; V: TRBV5-1; DNA: TGCGCCAGCAGCTTTTTCACCGGGGATCGCCCCCGACCCCTCCACTTT; CDR3: CASSFFTGDRPRPLHF
size: NA; D: TRBD1; J: TRBJ1-6; V: TRBV2; DNA: TGTGCCAGCAGCCGAGACAGGGACAATTCACCCCTCCACTTT; CDR3: CASSRDRDNSPLHF
size: NA; D: TRBD2; J: TRBJ2-1; V: TRBV2; DNA: TGTGCCAGCAACCCATATACTAGCGGGGGGCGTCGGAAGCAGTTCTTC; CDR3: CASNPYTSGGRRKQFF
size: NA; D: NA; J: TRBJ1-2; V: TRBV7-8; DNA: TGTGCCAGCAGCCCGGTACCTTACGGCTACACCTTC; CDR3: CASSPVPYGYTF
size: NA; D: TRBD1; J: TRBJ1-3; V: TRBV6-5; DNA: TGTGCCAGCAGGACAGGGTGGGGTGGAAACACCATATATTTT; CDR3: CASRTGWGGNTIYF
size: NA; D: NA; J: TRBJ1-2; V: TRBV10-1; DNA: TGCGCCAGCAGTGATGTAGGGAGCTATGGCTACACCTTC; CDR3: CASSDVGSYGYTF
size: NA; D: NA; J: TRBJ1-1; V: TRBV10-2; DNA: TGCGCCAGCAGTGAGAGAGTCCGACTCACTGAAGCTTTCTTT; CDR3: CASSERVRLTEAFF
size: NA; D: TRBD1; J: TRBJ1-1; V: TRBV30; DNA: TGTGCCTGGAGGCCGGGACAGGGGGTTGAAGCTTTCTTT; CDR3: CAWRPGQGVEAFF
size: NA; D: NA; J: TRBJ1-2; V: TRBV7-8; DNA: TGTGCCAGCAGCTTTTCGAACTATGGCTACACCTTC; CDR3: CASSFSNYGYTF
size: NA; D: TRBD1; J: TRBJ2-1; V: TRBV6-6; DNA: TGTGCCAGCAGTTACTCAGACAGGGGGAGTGGATTGCAGTTCTTC; CDR3: CASSYSDRGSGLQFF
size: NA; D: TRBD1; J: TRBJ1-5; V: TRBV2; DNA: TGTGCCAGCAGTTCCACCGGGACAGGGGATCAGCCCCAGCATTTT; CDR3: CASSSTGTGDQPQHF
size: NA; D: NA; J: TRBJ1-4; V: TRBV27; DNA: TGTGCCAGCAGTTTAAGGACAGATGTTAATGAAAAACTGTTTTTT; CDR3: CASSLRTDVNEKLFF
size: NA; D: TRBD1; J: TRBJ1-2; V: TRBV5-1; DNA: TGCGCCAGCAGACGGACGACAGGGGCCGAGGGCTACACCTTC; CDR3: CASRRTTGAEGYTF
size: NA; D: TRBD2; J: TRBJ2-2; V: TRBV9; DNA: TGTGCCAGCAGCCGGACTAGCGGGGGGCTCCTTATCCCGAACACCGGGGAGCTGTTTTTT; CDR3: CASSRTSGGLLIPNTGELFF
size: NA; D: NA; J: TRBJ1-2; V: TRBV7-2; DNA: TGTGCCAGCAGCTCCAGGGTGCGTGGCTACACCTTC; CDR3: CASSSRVRGYTF
size: NA; D: NA; J: TRBJ1-1; V: TRBV12-3/TRBV12-4; DNA: TGTGCCAGCAGTTTAGAGCTCACTGAAGCTTTCTTT; CDR3: CASSLELTEAFF
size: NA; D: NA; J: TRBJ1-1; V: TRBV18; DNA: TGTGCCAGCTCACTCGGGATGAACACTGAAGCTTTCTTT; CDR3: CASSLGMNTEAFF
size: NA; D: NA; J: TRBJ1-5; V: TRBV4-2; DNA: TGTGCCAGCAGCCAAGACACCCTAGGCCCAGAGTATAGCAATCAGCCCCAGCATTTT; CDR3: CASSQDTLGPEYSNQPQHF
size: NA; D: TRBD1; J: TRBJ2-1; V: TRBV9; DNA: TGTGCCAGCAGCGCCTCCGGGACAGGGTCCCATGAGCAGTTCTTC; CDR3: CASSASGTGSHEQFF
size: NA; D: TRBD1; J: TRBJ1-1; V: TRBV5-4; DNA: TGTGCCAGCAGCCCCGTGGGACAGGGAGTAGAGGGTATGGCTTACACTGAAGCTTTCTTT; CDR3: CASSPVGQGVEGMAYTEAFF
size: NA; D: NA; J: TRBJ1-4; V: TRBV9; DNA: TGTGCCAGCAGCCTGCACAGGGAGACTAATGAAAAACTGTTTTTT; CDR3: CASSLHRETNEKLFF
size: NA; D: TRBD1; J: TRBJ1-5; V: TRBV30; DNA: TGTGCCTGGAGTGTACGATGGGACAGGGGCAATCAGCCCCAGCATTTT; CDR3: CAWSVRWDRGNQPQHF
size: NA; D: NA; J: TRBJ2-3; V: TRBV11-2; DNA: TGTGCCAGCAGCTTCCGGACAGACGCCTCCACAGATACGCAGTATTTT; CDR3: CASSFRTDASTDTQYF
size: few; D: NA; J: TRBJ1-5; V: TRBV30; DNA: TGTGCCTGGAGTCGGGGGGCGCCCAATCAGCCCCAGCATTTT; CDR3: CAWSRGAPNQPQHF
size: NA; D: TRBD2; J: TRBJ2-1; V: TRBV5-8; DNA: TGTGCCAGCAGCTCCTTGCGGGGGGGCTTGGATGAGCAGTTCTTC; CDR3: CASSSLRGGLDEQFF
size: NA; D: TRBD1; J: TRBJ1-1; V: TRBV7-2; DNA: TGTGCCAGCAGCCTGACAGGGACCAACACTGAAGCTTTCTTT; CDR3: CASSLTGTNTEAFF
size: NA; D: NA; J: TRBJ1-6; V: TRBV2; DNA: TGTGCCAGCAGGACCACCGGAACGGGAAGGCCCTTCGTCCCCCTCCACTTT; CDR3: CASRTTGTGRPFVPLHF
size: NA; D: TRBD1; J: TRBJ1-2; V: TRBV24-1; DNA: TGTGCCACCAGTGAGGACAGGTTCAACTATGGCTACACCTTC; CDR3: CATSEDRFNYGYTF
size: NA; D: NA; J: TRBJ1-1; V: TRBV19; DNA: TGTGCCAGTAGCTGGCAGTTCACCGCGAACACTGAAGCTTTCTTT; CDR3: CASSWQFTANTEAFF
size: NA; D: TRBD1; J: TRBJ1-6; V: TRBV5-6; DNA: TGTGCCAGCAGCGTCCAGGGGGCGGATAATTCACCCCTCCACTTT; CDR3: CASSVQGADNSPLHF
size: NA; D: TRBD1; J: TRBJ1-3; V: TRBV30; DNA: TGTGCCTGGAGCCTTCGAAGCCGGGACAGTCGGCACACCATATATTTT; CDR3: CAWSLRSRDSRHTIYF
size: few; D: TRBD1; J: TRBJ2-3; V: TRBV9; DNA: TGTGCCAGCAGCGTAGCTGATTCGCAGGGGGCTGGGGCAGATACGCAGTATTTT; CDR3: CASSVADSQGAGADTQYF
size: NA; D: NA; J: TRBJ1-3; V: TRBV6-5; DNA: TGTGCCAGCAGTTACAGGGGGTCTGGAAACACCATATATTTT; CDR3: CASSYRGSGNTIYF
size: NA; D: NA; J: TRBJ1-2; V: TRBV10-3; DNA: TGTGCCATCAGTGAGGGGGGCCACTATGGCTACACCTTC; CDR3: CAISEGGHYGYTF
size: NA; D: NA; J: TRBJ2-5; V: TRBV27; DNA: TGTGCCAGCAGTTTAATGGGGCAGTTCCAAGAGACCCAGTACTTC; CDR3: CASSLMGQFQETQYF
size: NA; D: TRBD1; J: TRBJ1-6; V: TRBV2; DNA: TGTGCCAGCAGGGGGACAGGAAGTGTCTCACCCCTCCACTTT; CDR3: CASRGTGSVSPLHF
size: NA; D: NA; J: TRBJ2-4; V: TRBV7-2; DNA: TGTGCCAGCAGCTTAGTCCAGGGCAACATTCAGTACTTC; CDR3: CASSLVQGNIQYF
size: once; D: TRBD1; J: TRBJ1-2; V: TRBV9; DNA: TGTGCCAGCAGCGGTTTCAGGGGGGATGGCTATGGCTACACCTTC; CDR3: CASSGFRGDGYGYTF
size: NA; D: NA; J: TRBJ1-6; V: TRBV5-8; DNA: TGTGCCAGCAGCTTGGGGACTAATAATTCACCCCTCCACTTT; CDR3: CASSLGTNNSPLHF
size: NA; D: TRBD1; J: TRBJ1-2; V: TRBV7-2; DNA: TGTGCCAGCAGCTTAGTAGCCCTCTCCGGGACAGGGCACTATGGCTACACCTTC; CDR3: CASSLVALSGTGHYGYTF
size: NA; D: NA; J: TRBJ1-5; V: TRBV2; DNA: TGTGCCAGCAGTGGGGGACTTGTCGGTTCTACTCTTAGCAATCAGCCCCAGCATTTT; CDR3: CASSGGLVGSTLSNQPQHF
size: NA; D: NA; J: TRBJ1-6; V: TRBV19; DNA: TGTGCCAGTAGTGGACGGAGGAACCGAGATTCCTATAATTCACCCCTCCACTTT; CDR3: CASSGRRNRDSYNSPLHF
size: NA; D: TRBD1; J: TRBJ1-2; V: TRBV28; DNA: TGTGCCAGCAGTTCCTGGACAGGGAGAGGCTACACCTTC; CDR3: CASSSWTGRGYTF
size: NA; D: TRBD2; J: TRBJ2-1; V: TRBV3-1/TRBV3-2; DNA: TGTGCCAGCAGCCAAGGTCGGCTAGCGGCCCATGAGCAGTTCTTC; CDR3: CASSQGRLAAHEQFF
size: NA; D: NA; J: TRBJ2-5; V: TRBV11-3; DNA: TGTGCCAGCAGCTTTGGTAGCGGTCAAGAGACCCAGTACTTC; CDR3: CASSFGSGQETQYF
size: NA; D: NA; J: TRBJ1-1; V: TRBV2; DNA: TGTGCCAGCAGTGGCAGGGTGGACACTGAAGCTTTCTTT; CDR3: CASSGRVDTEAFF
size: NA; D: TRBD2; J: TRBJ2-5; V: TRBV11-2; DNA: TGTGCCAGCAGCCCTGCGGGGGGGGAGACCCAGTACTTC; CDR3: CASSPAGGETQYF
size: NA; D: TRBD1; J: TRBJ1-1; V: TRBV9; DNA: TGTGCCAGCAGCGTAGTGACAGGGAGGAACACTGAAGCTTTCTTT; CDR3: CASSVVTGRNTEAFF
size: NA; D: NA; J: TRBJ1-5; V: TRBV10-3; DNA: TGTGCCATCGGGTCCGGGGTGAGCAATCAGCCCCAGCATTTT; CDR3: CAIGSGVSNQPQHF
size: NA; D: TRBD2; J: TRBJ2-3; V: TRBV4-1; DNA: TGCGCCGCCTCGGTAGCGGGGGGTTACCTTAGCACAGATACGCAGTATTTT; CDR3: CAASVAGGYLSTDTQYF
size: NA; D: NA; J: TRBJ2-6; V: TRBV6-1; DNA: TGTGCCAGCAGTGCCGCCCCAGTAACTGGGGCCAACGTCCTGACTTTC; CDR3: CASSAAPVTGANVLTF
size: NA; D: TRBD2; J: TRBJ2-1; V: TRBV24-1; DNA: TGTGCCACCAGGGGTTTCGGGGCGGGAGATGAGCAGTTCTTC; CDR3: CATRGFGAGDEQFF